This record concerns one T cell receptor (beta chain) sequence. What it binds is unknown. These data originate in a study of cytomegalovirus exposure and HLA in healthy donors. Study-level background: A data release that came early held roughly 80 million unique TCRs from HLA-typed donors. Notes on the study in general: Per a prior analysis, the majority of TCR beta V segments were productive roughly 87% or roughly 30% of the time.

Primers for the PCR totalled 60 Vbeta and 13 Jbeta. Sequencing used immunoSEQ multiplex PCR; TCRdb keeps in-frame clones, though not all of them. The sample lists around 91,000 clones, 60% to 80% occurring once. The sequenced sample was PBMCs. This clonotype originated in a man aged 55 to 70 in good health and CMV-seronegative.

The CDR3 sequence is CASSIRDRAVGYTF. The DNA of the CDR3 is TGTGCCAGTAGTATCCGGGACAGGGCGGTTGGCTACACCTTC. The chain combines TRBV19 with TRBJ1-2, with 9 bases matching TRBD1. J gave up 7 bases and V 3 bases, and 6 bases lay outside the gene matches. There are 14 residues in the CDR3. From germline, CDR1 is LNHDA and CDR2 SQIVND (reference sequence).